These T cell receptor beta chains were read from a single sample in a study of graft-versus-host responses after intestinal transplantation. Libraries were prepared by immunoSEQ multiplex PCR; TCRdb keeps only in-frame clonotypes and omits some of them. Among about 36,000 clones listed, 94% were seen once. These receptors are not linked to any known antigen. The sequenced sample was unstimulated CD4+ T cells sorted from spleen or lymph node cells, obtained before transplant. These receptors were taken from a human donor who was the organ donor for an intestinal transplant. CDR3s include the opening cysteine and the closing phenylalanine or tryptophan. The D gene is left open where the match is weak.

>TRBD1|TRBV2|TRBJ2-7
CASSDRTGPYEQYF
TGTGCCAGCAGTGACCGGACAGGCCCCTACGAGCAGTACTTC
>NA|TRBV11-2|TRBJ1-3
CASSLLIRDSGNTIYF
TGTGCCAGCAGCTTATTAATCAGGGACTCTGGAAACACCATATATTTT
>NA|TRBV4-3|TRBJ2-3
CASSQAGTSHHTQYF
TGCGCCAGCAGCCAAGCGGGGACAAGCCATCATACGCAGTATTTT
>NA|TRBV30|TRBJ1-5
CAWSVGRAQHF
TGTGCCTGGAGTGTAGGGAGAGCCCAGCATTTT
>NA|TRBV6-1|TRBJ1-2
CASSYTGNYGYTF
TGTGCCAGCAGTTATACCGGGAACTATGGCTACACCTTC
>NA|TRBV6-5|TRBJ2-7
CASSYRDRGYEQYF
TGTGCCAGCAGTTATCGTGACAGAGGTTACGAGCAGTACTTC
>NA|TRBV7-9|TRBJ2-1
CASTLFHGTEFFEQFF
TGTGCCAGCACCCTTTTCCACGGGACTGAGTTTTTTGAGCAGTTCTTC
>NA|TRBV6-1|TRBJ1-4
CASSAQANEKLFF
TGTGCCAGCAGTGCCCAGGCTAATGAAAAACTGTTTTTT
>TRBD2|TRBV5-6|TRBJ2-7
CASLGLAGGHEQYF
TGTGCCAGCCTAGGACTAGCGGGGGGCCACGAGCAGTACTTC
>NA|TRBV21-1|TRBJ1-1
CASSRGTDTEAFF
TGTGCCAGCAGCAGAGGGACAGACACTGAAGCTTTCTTT